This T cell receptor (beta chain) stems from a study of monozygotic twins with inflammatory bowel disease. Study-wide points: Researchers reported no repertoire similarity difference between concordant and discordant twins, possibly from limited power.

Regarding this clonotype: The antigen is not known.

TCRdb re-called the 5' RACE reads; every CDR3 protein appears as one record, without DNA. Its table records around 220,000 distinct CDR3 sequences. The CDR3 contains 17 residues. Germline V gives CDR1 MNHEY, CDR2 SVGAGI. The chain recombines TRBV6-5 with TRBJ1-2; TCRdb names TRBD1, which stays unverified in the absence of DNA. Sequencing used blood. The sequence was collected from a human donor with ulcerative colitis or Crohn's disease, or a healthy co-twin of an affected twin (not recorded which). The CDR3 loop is CASSYGPLGQGARGYTF.